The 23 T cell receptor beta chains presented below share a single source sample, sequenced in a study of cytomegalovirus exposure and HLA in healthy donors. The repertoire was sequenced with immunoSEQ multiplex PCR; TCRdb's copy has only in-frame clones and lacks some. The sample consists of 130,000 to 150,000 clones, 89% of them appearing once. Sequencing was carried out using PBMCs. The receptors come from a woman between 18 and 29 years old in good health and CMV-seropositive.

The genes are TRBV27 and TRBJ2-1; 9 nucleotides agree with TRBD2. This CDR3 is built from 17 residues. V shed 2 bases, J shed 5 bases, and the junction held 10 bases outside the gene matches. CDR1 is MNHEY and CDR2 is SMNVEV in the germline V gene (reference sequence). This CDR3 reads CASSLISGGSADNEQFF. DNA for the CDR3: TGTGCCAGCAGTTTAATAAGCGGGGGGTCCGCGGACAATGAGCAGTTCTTC.

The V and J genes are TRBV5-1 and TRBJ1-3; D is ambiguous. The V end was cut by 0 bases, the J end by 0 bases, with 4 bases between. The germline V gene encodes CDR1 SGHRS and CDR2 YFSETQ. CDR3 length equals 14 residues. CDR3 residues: CASSLGPSGNTIYF. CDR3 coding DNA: TGCGCCAGCAGCTTGGGGCCCTCTGGAAACACCATATATTTT.

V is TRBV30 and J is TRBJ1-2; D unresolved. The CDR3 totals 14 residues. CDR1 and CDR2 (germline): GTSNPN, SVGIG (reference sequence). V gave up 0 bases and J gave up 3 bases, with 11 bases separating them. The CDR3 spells CAWSVRGRYYGYTF. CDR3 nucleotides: TGTGCCTGGAGTGTAAGAGGGCGCTACTATGGCTACACCTTC.

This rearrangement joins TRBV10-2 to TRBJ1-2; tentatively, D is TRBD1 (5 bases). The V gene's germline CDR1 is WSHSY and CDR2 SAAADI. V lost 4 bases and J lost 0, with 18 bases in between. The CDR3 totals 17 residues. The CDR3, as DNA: TGCGCCAGCAGTGGATACAGTCGACAGAACTCTAACTATGGCTACACCTTC. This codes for CASSGYSRQNSNYGYTF.

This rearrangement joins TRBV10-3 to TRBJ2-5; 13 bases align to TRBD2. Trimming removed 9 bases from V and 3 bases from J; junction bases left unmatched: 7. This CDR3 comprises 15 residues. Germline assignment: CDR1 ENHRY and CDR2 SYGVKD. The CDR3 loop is CAIGLAGDSKETQYF. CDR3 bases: TGTGCCATAGGACTAGCGGGGGACTCTAAAGAGACCCAGTACTTC.

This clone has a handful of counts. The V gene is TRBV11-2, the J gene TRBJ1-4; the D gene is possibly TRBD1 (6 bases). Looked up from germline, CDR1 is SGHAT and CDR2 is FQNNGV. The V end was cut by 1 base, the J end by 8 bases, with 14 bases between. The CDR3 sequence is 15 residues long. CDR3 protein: CASSLVPGEKEKLFF. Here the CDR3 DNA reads TGTGCCAGCAGCTTAGTCCCAGGGGAAAAGGAAAAACTGTTTTTT.

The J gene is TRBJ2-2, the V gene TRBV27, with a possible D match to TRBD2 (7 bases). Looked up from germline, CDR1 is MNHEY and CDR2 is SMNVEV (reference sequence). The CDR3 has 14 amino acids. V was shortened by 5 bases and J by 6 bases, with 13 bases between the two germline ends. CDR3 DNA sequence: TGTGCCAGCAGTCAAAGGGGGGGGTCCGGGGAGCTGTTTTTT. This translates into CASSQRGGSGELFF.

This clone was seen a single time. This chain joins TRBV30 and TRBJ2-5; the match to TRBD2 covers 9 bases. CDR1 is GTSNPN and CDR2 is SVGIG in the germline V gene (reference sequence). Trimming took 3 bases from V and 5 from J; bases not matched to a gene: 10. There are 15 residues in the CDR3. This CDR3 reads CAWRVAGGPLETQYF. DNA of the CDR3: TGTGCCTGGAGGGTTGCGGGGGGGCCCTTGGAGACCCAGTACTTC. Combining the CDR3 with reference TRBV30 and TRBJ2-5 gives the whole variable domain SQTIHQWPATLVQPVGSPLSLECTVEGTSNPNLYWYRQAAGRGLQLLFYSVGIGQISSEVPQNLSASRPQDRQFILSSKKLLLSDSGFYLCAWRVAGGPLETQYFGPGTRLLVL.

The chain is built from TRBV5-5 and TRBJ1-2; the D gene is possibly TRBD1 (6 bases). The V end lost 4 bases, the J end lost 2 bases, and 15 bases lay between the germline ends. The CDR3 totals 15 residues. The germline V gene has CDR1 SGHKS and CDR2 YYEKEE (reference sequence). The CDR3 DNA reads TGTGCCAGCAGCCCCGGGGACACCTTAAACTATGGCTACACCTTC. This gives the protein CASSPGDTLNYGYTF.

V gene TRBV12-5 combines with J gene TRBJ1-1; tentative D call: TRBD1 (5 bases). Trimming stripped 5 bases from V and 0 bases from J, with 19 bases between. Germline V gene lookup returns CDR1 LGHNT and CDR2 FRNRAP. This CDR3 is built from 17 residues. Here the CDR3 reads CASGPSDTRPVNTEAFF. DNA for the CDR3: TGTGCTAGTGGTCCCTCGGACACCCGACCAGTGAACACTGAAGCTTTCTTT.

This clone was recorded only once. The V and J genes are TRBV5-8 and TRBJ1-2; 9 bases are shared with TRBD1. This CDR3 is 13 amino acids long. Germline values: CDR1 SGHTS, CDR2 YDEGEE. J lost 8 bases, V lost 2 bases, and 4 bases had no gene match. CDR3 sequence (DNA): TGTGCCAGCAGCTTACAGGGGGCTAACGGCTACACCTTC. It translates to CASSLQGANGYTF.

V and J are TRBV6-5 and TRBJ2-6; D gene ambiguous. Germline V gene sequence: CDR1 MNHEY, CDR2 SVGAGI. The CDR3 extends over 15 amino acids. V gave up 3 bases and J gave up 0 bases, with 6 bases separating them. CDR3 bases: TGTGCCAGCAGTTATGCGAGCTCTGGGGCCAACGTCCTGACTTTC. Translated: CASSYASSGANVLTF.

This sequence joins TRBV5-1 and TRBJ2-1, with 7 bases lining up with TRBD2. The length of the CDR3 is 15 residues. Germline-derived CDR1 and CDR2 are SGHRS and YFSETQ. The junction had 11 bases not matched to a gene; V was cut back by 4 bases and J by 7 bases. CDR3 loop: CASSIGLETGNEQFF. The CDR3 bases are TGCGCCAGCAGCATCGGACTAGAAACTGGAAATGAGCAGTTCTTC.

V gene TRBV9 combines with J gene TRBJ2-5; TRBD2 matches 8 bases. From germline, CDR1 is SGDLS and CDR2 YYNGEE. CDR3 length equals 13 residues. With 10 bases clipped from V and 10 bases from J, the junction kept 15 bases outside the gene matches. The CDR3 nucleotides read TGTGCCTCTGCCAGGGACCCAACTAGCGGCCAGTACTTC. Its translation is CASARDPTSGQYF. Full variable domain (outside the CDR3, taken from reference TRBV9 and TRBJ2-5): DSGVTQTPKHLITATGQRVTLRCSPRSGDLSVYWYQQSLDQGLQFLIQYYNGEERAKGNILERFSAQQFPDLHSELNLSSLELGDSALYFCASARDPTSGQYFGPGTRLLVL.

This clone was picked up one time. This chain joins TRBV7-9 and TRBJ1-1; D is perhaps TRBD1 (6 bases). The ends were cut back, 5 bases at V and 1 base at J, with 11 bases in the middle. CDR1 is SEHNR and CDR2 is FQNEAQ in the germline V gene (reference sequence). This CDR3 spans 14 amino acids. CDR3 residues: CASSPRTANTEAFF. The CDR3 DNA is TGTGCCAGCAGCCCCCGGACAGCGAACACTGAAGCTTTCTTT.

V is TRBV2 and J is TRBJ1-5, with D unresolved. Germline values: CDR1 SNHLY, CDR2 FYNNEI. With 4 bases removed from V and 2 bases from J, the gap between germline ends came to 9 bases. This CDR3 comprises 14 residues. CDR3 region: CASSGGNGNQPQHF. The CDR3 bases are TGTGCCAGCAGTGGAGGGAACGGCAATCAGCCCCAGCATTTT.

The CDR3 DNA follows: TGTGCCAGCAGTTTCGGGCAGGGCTGGGACACAGATACGCAGTATTTT. This translates into CASSFGQGWDTDTQYF. The J gene is TRBJ2-3, the V gene TRBV28, with D maybe TRBD1 (5 bases). The V and J ends lost 3 bases and 2 bases respectively, with 15 bases between them. Germline CDR1 MDHEN, CDR2 SYDVKM. The CDR3 runs to 16 residues.

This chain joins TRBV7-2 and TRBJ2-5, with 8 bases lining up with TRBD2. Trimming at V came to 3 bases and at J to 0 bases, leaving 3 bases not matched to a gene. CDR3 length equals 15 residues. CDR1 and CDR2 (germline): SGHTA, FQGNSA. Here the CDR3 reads CASSFRGGHQETQYF. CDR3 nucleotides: TGTGCCAGCAGCTTCCGCGGGGGGCACCAAGAGACCCAGTACTTC.

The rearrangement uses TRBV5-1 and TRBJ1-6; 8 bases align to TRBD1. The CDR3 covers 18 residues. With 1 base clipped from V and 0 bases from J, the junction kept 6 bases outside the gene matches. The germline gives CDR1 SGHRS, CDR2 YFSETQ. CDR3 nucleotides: TGCGCCAGCAGCTTGCGTGGGACAGGCTACTCCTATAATTCACCCCTCCACTTT. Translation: CASSLRGTGYSYNSPLHF.

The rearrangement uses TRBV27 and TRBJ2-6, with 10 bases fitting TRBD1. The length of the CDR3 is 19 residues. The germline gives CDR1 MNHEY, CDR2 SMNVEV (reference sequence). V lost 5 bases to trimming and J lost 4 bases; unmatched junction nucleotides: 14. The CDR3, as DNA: TGTGCCAGCAGTACCCTTTGGGACAGGGGTCCGTCCGGGGCCAACGTCCTGACTTTC. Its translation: CASSTLWDRGPSGANVLTF.

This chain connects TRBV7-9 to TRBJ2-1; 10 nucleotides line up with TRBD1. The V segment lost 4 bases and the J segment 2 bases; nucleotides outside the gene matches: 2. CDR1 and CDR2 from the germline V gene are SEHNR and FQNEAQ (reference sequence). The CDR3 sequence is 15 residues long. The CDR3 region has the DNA TGTGCCAGCAGCTCGGGGACAGGGGCCTACAATGAGCAGTTCTTC. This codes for CASSSGTGAYNEQFF.

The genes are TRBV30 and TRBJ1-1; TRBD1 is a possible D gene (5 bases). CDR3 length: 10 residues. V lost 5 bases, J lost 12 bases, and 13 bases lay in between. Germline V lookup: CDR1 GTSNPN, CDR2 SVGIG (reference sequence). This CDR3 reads CAWSRQQTFF. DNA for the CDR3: TGTGCCTGGTCCCGACAGCAAACTTTCTTT.

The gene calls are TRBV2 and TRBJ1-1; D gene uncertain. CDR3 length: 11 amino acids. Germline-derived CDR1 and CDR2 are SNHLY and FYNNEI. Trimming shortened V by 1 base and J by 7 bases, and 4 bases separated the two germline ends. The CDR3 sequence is CASSEGGEAFF. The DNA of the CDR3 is TGTGCCAGCAGTGAAGGCGGTGAAGCTTTCTTT.